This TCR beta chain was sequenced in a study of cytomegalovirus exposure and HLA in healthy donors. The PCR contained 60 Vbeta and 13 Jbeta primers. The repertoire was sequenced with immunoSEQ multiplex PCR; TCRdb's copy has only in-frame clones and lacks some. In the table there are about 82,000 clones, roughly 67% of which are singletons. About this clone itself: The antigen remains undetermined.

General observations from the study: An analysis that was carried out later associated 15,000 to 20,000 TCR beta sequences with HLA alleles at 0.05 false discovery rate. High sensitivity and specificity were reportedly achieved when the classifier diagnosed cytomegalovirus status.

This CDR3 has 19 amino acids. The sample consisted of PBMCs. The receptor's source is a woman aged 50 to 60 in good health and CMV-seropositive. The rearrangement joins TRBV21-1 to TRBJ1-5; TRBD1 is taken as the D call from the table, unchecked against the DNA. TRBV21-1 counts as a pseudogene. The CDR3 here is CASSSNRSRDRGHGQPQHF. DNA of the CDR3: TGTGCCAGCAGCTCAAATCGGTCCCGGGACAGGGGGCATGGTCAGCCCCAGCATTTT.